Below are 5 T cell receptor beta chains sequenced from a single sample in a study of blood T cells in healthy people across ages. A J-beta primer mix and a sample-barcoded 5' primer were used in a second PCR of about 7 to 12 cycles. TCRdb independently ran MiXCR on the 5' RACE reads; one entry per CDR3 protein. The sample has roughly 1.6 million distinct CDR3 sequences, about 35% seen once. What was sequenced was blood. The receptors here all came from a woman aged 25 to 39 in good health.

The table lists this clonotype with a few counts. The chain's CDR3 is CASRSLAGVYNEQFF. The CDR3 DNA sequence: TGTGCCAGCAGGAGTCTAGCGGGGGTCTACAATGAGCAGTTCTTC. This chain uses TRBV27 with TRBJ2-1, with 10 bases lining up with TRBD2. V was clipped by 6 bases and J by 3 bases; unmatched bases: 5. The germline gives CDR1 MNHEY, CDR2 SMNVEV (reference sequence). The CDR3 is 15 amino acids.

This clonotype appeared a few times. This sequence joins TRBV4-1 and TRBJ2-3, with TRBD1 matching over 12 bases. The CDR3 covers 19 residues. Germline V gene data show CDR1 as MGHRA and CDR2 as YSYEKL. V shed 4 bases and J 2 bases; nucleotides not matched to a gene: 13. As DNA, the CDR3 is TGCGCCAGCAGCCCGGGACAGGGGGCCTTACCATTAATCACAGATACGCAGTATTTT. It codes for CASSPGQGALPLITDTQYF.

The chain joins TRBV7-9 to TRBJ2-3, with a tentative D call TRBD2 (5 bases). Germline values: CDR1 SEHNR, CDR2 FQNEAQ (reference sequence). Trimming removed 5 bases at V and 0 bases at J, with 15 bases between. This CDR3 has 16 residues. CDR3 nucleotide sequence: TGTGCCAGCAGCCTATCCGGGCGGGTTAGCACAGATACGCAGTATTTT. Translated, it gives CASSLSGRVSTDTQYF.

The V and J genes are TRBV24-1 and TRBJ2-3; 7 bases fit TRBD2. V shed 0 bases, J shed 1 base, and the junction held 3 bases outside the gene matches. The CDR3 sequence is 16 residues long. Germline values: CDR1 KGHDR, CDR2 SFDVKD. The DNA of the CDR3 is TGTGCCACCAGTGATTTGCGGCTAGCGGGCACAGATACGCAGTATTTT. This gives the protein CATSDLRLAGTDTQYF.

This sequence joins TRBV28 and TRBJ1-1, with D unresolved. This CDR3 is built from 13 residues. Germline CDR1 and CDR2: MDHEN and SYDVKM. With 3 bases removed from V and 5 bases from J, the gap between germline ends came to 10 bases. DNA of the CDR3: TGTGCCAGCAGTTTCAGGCTCGGAACTGAAGCTTTCTTT. It encodes CASSFRLGTEAFF.